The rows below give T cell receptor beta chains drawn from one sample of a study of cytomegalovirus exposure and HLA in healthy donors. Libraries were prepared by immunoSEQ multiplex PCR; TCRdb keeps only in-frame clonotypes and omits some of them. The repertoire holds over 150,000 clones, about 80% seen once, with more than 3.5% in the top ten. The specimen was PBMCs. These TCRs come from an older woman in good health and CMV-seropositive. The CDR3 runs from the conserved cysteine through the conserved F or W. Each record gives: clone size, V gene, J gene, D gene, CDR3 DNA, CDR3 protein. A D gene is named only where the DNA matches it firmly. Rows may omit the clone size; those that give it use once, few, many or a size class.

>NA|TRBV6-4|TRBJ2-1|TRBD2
TGTGCCAGCAGTCTCAGCGGGGGGGGCAATGAGCAGTTCTTC
CASSLSGGGNEQFF
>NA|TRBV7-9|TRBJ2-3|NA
TGTGCCAGCAGCTCTACAGGGCAAAGCACAGATACGCAGTATTTT
CASSSTGQSTDTQYF
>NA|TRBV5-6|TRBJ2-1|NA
TGTGCCAGCAGCGCACCAACAGTTACCTACAATGAGCAGTTCTTC
CASSAPTVTYNEQFF
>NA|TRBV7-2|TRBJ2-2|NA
TGTGCCAGCAGCTTAGTGGTCAGGGCGACCGGGGAGCTGTTTTTT
CASSLVVRATGELFF
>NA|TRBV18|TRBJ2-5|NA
TGTGCCAGCTCACAGTTCTCGGGCCAAGAGACCCAGTACTTC
CASSQFSGQETQYF
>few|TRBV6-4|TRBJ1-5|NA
TGTGCCAGCAGTGACTCTGGGCATCAGCCCCAGCATTTT
CASSDSGHQPQHF
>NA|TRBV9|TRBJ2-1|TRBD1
TGTGCCAGCAGCCTCGGGACAGGGGTTGAGCAGTTCTTC
CASSLGTGVEQFF
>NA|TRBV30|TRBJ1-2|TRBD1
TGTGCCTGGAGTGGACAGGGCTTTAACTATGGCTACACCTTC
CAWSGQGFNYGYTF
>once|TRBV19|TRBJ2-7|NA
TGTGCCAGTAGTCTTAGGACCTTACCTCGGGAAGACGAGCAGTACTTC
CASSLRTLPREDEQYF
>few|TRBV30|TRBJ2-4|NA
TGTGCCTGGAGCGCCCTCGAGGTATTCGGAGCCCTAGCCAAAAACAGTCAGTACTTC
CAWSALEVFGALAKNSQYF
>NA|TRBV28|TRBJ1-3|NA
TGTGCCAGCATCCCCTCCTCTGGAAACACCATATATTTT
CASIPSSGNTIYF
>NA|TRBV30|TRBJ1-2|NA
TGTGCCTGGAATCAGGGGATAGGCTACACCTTC
CAWNQGIGYTF
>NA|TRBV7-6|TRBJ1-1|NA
TGTGCCAGCAGCTTCAAGCCCCCGACAGGGAACACTGAAGCTTTCTTT
CASSFKPPTGNTEAFF
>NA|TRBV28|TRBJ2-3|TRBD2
TGTGCCAGCAGAGCTTGGGGGGGACTAGCGGGAGGGTATACGCAGTATTTT
CASRAWGGLAGGYTQYF
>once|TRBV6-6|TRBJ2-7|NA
TGTGCCAGCAGTTCCTTATACGAGCAGTACTTC
CASSSLYEQYF
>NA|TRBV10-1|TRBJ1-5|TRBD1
TGCGCCAGCAGTGAAGAGACAGGGGCTTCCTTTAGCAATCAGCCCCAGCATTTT
CASSEETGASFSNQPQHF
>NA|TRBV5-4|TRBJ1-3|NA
TGTGCCAGCAACAGACAGGATGGAAACACCATATATTTT
CASNRQDGNTIYF
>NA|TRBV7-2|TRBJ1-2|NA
TGTGCCAGCAGTGTTCTACGGGACTATGGCTACACCTTC
CASSVLRDYGYTF
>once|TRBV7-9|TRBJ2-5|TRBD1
TGTGCCAGCAGCAACCTTGGGGACAGGTCGATCCAGTACTTC
CASSNLGDRSIQYF
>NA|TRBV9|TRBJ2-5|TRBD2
TGTGCCAGCACCGGGACTAGCGGGGGGGCCTTTGAAGAGACCCAGTACTTC
CASTGTSGGAFEETQYF
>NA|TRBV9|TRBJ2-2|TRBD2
TGTGCCAGCAGCCCCAACGGGGGGACCGGGGAGCTGTTTTTT
CASSPNGGTGELFF
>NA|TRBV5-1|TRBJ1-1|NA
TGCGCCAGCAGCTTGGAGCGTGGTGAAGCTTTCTTT
CASSLERGEAFF
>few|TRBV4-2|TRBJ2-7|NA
TGTGCCAGCAGCCAAGATAAGCCGTTACTAGGGTCCTACGAGCAGTACTTC
CASSQDKPLLGSYEQYF
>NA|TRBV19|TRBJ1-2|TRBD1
TGTGCCAGTAGTTTTCACCGCGACAGGGCTATCCACACCTTC
CASSFHRDRAIHTF
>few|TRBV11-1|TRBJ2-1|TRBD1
TGTGCCAGCAGCTTAGGGACAGGGGACAATGAGCAGTTCTTC
CASSLGTGDNEQFF
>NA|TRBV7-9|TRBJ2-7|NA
TGTGCCAGCAGCTTAGTCCGGGGGGAGCAGTACTTC
CASSLVRGEQYF
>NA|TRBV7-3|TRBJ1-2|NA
TGTGCCAGCAGCTTCCGGGTTAACTATGGCTACACCTTC
CASSFRVNYGYTF
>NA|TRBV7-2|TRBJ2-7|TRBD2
TGTGCCAGCAGCTTTTATAGCGGGGGGGCTTACGAGCAGTACTTC
CASSFYSGGAYEQYF
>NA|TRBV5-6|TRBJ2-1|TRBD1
TGTGCCAGCAGCCCGACAGGGCTCTACAATGAGCAGTTCTTC
CASSPTGLYNEQFF
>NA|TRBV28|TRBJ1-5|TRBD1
TGTGCCAGCAGTCAACCGGGACAGGGGGCTCAGCCCCAGCATTTT
CASSQPGQGAQPQHF
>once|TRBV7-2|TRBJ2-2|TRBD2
TGTGCCAGCAGCTTATTAGAACTAGCGGGCACCGGGGAGCTGTTTTTT
CASSLLELAGTGELFF
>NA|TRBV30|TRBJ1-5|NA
TGTGCCTGGAGTGTAATGGAGGGGCAGCCCCAGCATTTT
CAWSVMEGQPQHF
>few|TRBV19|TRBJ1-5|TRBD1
TGTGCCAGTACCGGGACAGGGGGCAATCAGCCCCAGCATTTT
CASTGTGGNQPQHF
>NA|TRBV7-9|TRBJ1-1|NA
TGTGCCAGCAGCTCAGAAGGGGTCAGCACTGAAGCTTTCTTT
CASSSEGVSTEAFF
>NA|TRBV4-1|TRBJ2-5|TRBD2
TGCGCCAGCAGTCACACTAGCGAGAGGAGGGAGGAGACCCAGTACTTC
CASSHTSERREETQYF
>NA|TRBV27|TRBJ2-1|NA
TGTGCCAGCGCCGTATGGGGTTCAGGGAATGGGCAGTTCTTC
CASAVWGSGNGQFF
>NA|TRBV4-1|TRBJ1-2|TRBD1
TGCGCCAGCAGCCAAATGGGGACAGGGGATGGCTACACCTTC
CASSQMGTGDGYTF
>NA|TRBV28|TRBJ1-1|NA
TGTGCCAGCAGTACTTACTCCCGGGGGTCCACTGAAGCTTTCTTT
CASSTYSRGSTEAFF
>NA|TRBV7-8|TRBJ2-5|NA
TGTGCCAGCAGCTTAGCCACTTCCTCCAGGGAAGAGACCCAGTACTTC
CASSLATSSREETQYF
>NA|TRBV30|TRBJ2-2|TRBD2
TGTGCCTGGAGTGTTAGGGCTAGCGGGAGGCCTAACACCGGGGAGCTGTTTTTT
CAWSVRASGRPNTGELFF
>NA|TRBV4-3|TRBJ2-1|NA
TGCGCCAGCAGCCAAGATGTGGCGGGACGAGAGACCTACAATGAGCAGTTCTTC
CASSQDVAGRETYNEQFF
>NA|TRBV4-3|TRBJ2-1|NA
TGCGCCAGCAGCCAAGAGGCGAGGGGACTCCCATACAATGAGCAGTTCTTC
CASSQEARGLPYNEQFF
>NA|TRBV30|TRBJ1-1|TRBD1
TGTGCCTGGAGTTCAACAGGGGACACTGAAGCTTTCTTT
CAWSSTGDTEAFF
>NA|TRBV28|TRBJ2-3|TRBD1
TGTGCCAGCAGCGCTAGAACCGGGACAGCTTATACGCAGTATTTT
CASSARTGTAYTQYF
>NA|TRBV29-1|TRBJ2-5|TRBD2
TGCAGCGTTGTACTAGCGGGGGGGCCTCCAGAGACCCAGTACTTC
CSVVLAGGPPETQYF
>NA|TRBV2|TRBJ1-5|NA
TGTGCCAGCAGTGAGGGCGGGAGCGGTCAGCCCCAGCATTTT
CASSEGGSGQPQHF
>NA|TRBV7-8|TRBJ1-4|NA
TGTGCCAGCAGTTTAACCGCAGGGGTCTTTAATGAAAAACTGTTTTTT
CASSLTAGVFNEKLFF
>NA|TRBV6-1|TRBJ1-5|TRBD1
TGTGCCTCCCGGGACAGGGTTGACAATCAGCCCCAGCATTTT
CASRDRVDNQPQHF
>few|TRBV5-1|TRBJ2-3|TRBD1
TGCGCCAGCACCGCCGGGACAGGGCGGGATACGCAGTATTTT
CASTAGTGRDTQYF
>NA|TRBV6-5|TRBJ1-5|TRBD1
TGTGCCAGCAGGAGCACAGGGGCGAGCAATCAGCCCCAGCATTTT
CASRSTGASNQPQHF
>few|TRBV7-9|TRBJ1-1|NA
TGTGCCAGCAGCTTAGGTGGTCTCCTCGGGGAAGCTTTCTTT
CASSLGGLLGEAFF
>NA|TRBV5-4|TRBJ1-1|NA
TGTGCCAGCAGCTCGCAAAACAAGAACACTGAAGCTTTCTTT
CASSSQNKNTEAFF
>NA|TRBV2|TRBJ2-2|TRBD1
TGTGCCAGCAGGCGACAGGGGGGTGGGACCGGGGAGCTGTTTTTT
CASRRQGGGTGELFF
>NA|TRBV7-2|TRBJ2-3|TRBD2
TGTGCCAGCAGCTTAGGTGCGGGGGGGCTTTCAGATACGCAGTATTTT
CASSLGAGGLSDTQYF
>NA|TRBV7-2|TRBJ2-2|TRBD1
TGTGCCAGCAGCTCGCGACAGGGGGGGACCGGGGAGCTGTTTTTT
CASSSRQGGTGELFF
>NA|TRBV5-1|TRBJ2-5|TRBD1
TGCGCCAGCAGCTCCACAGGGGTTGAGGAGACCCAGTACTTC
CASSSTGVEETQYF
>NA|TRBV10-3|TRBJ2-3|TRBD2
TGTGCCATCACCGGGACTACCACAGATACGCAGTATTTT
CAITGTTTDTQYF
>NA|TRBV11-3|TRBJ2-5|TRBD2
TGTGCCAGCAGCCCACCCTCAGCTAGCGGGAGTGAGACCCAGTACTTC
CASSPPSASGSETQYF
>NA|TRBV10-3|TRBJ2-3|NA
TGTGCCATCAGTGAGTCTACAGGTAGCACAGATACGCAGTATTTT
CAISESTGSTDTQYF
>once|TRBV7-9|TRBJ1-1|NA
TGTGCCAGCAGCTCCGGGGGGGGAGCTTTCTTT
CASSSGGGAFF